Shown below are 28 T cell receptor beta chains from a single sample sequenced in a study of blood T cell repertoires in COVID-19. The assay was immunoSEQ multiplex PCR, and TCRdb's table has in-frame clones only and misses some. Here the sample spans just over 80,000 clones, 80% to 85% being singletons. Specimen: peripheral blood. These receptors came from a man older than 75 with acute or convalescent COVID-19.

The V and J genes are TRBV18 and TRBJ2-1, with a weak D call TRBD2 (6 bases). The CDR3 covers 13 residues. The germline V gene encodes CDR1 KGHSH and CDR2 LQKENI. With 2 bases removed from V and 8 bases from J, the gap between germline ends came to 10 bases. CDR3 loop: CASSPRRVDEQFF. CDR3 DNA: TGTGCCAGCTCACCAAGGAGGGTCGATGAGCAGTTCTTC.

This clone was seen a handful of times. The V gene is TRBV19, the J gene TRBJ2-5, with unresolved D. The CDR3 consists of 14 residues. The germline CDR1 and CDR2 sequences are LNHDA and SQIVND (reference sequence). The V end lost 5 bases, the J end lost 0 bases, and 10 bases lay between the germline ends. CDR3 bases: TGTGCCAGTAGTGGGCTCATGTACCAAGAGACCCAGTACTTC. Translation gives CASSGLMYQETQYF.

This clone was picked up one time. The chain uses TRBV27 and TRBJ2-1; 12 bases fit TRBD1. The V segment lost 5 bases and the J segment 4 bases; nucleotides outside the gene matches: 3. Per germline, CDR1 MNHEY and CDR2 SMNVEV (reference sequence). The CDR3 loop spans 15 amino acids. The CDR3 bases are TGTGCCAGCAGTATGGGACAGGGGGCGTACAATGAGCAGTTCTTC. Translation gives CASSMGQGAYNEQFF.

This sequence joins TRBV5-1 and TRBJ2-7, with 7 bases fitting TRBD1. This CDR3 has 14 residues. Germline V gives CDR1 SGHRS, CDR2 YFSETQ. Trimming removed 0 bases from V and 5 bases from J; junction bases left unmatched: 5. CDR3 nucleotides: TGCGCCAGCAGCTTGGGACAGGGTCTAGACGAGCAGTACTTC. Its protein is CASSLGQGLDEQYF.

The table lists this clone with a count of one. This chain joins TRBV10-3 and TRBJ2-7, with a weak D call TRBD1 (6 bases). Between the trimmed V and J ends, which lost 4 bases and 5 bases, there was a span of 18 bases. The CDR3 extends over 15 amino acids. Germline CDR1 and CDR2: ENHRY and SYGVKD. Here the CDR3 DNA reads TGTGCCATCAGTGTCGGGCAGGGGACAAGCAACGAGCAGTACTTC. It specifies CAISVGQGTSNEQYF.

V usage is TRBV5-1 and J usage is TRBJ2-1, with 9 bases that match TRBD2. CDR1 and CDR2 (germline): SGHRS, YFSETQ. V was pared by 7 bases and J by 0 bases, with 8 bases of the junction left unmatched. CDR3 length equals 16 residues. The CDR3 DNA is TGCGCCAGCGCCCGGGCGGGAGGGCCCTCCTACAATGAGCAGTTCTTC. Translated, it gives CASARAGGPSYNEQFF. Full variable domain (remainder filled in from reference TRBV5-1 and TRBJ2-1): KAGVTQTPRYLIKTRGQQVTLSCSPISGHRSVSWYQQTPGQGLQFLFEYFSETQRNKGNFPGRFSGRQFSNSRSEMNVSTLELGDSALYLCASARAGGPSYNEQFFGPGTRLTVL.

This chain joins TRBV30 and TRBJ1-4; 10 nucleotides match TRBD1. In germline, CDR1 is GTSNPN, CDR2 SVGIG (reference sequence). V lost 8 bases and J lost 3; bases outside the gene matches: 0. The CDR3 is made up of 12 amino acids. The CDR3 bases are TGTGCCGGACAGGGGGCTAATGAAAAACTGTTTTTT. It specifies CAGQGANEKLFF.

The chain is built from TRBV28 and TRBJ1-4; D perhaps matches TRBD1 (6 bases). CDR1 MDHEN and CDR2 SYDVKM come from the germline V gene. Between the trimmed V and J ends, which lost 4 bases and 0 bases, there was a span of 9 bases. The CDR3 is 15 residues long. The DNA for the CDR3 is TGTGCCAGCAGTTCACAGGGCGCAACTAATGAAAAACTGTTTTTT. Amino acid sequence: CASSSQGATNEKLFF.

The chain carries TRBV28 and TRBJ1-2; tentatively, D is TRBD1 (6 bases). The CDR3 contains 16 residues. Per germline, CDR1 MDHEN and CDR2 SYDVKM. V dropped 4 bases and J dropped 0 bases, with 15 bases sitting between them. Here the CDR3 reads CASSSPRTAANYGYTF. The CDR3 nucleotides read TGTGCCAGCAGTTCGCCTCGGACAGCAGCTAACTATGGCTACACCTTC.

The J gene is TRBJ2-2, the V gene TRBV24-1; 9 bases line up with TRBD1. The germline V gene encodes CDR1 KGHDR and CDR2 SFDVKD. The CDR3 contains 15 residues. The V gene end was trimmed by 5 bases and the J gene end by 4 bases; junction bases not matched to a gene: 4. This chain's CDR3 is CATSGTGGFTGELFF. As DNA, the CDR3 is TGTGCCACCAGTGGTACAGGGGGCTTCACCGGGGAGCTGTTTTTT.

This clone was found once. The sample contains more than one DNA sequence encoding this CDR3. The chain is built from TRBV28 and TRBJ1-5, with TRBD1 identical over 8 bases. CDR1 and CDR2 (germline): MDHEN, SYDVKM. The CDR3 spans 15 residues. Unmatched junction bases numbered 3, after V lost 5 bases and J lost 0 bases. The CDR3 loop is CASSRTGTSNQPQHF. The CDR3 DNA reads TGTGCCAGCAGTAGGACAGGGACTAGCAATCAGCCCCAGCATTTT.

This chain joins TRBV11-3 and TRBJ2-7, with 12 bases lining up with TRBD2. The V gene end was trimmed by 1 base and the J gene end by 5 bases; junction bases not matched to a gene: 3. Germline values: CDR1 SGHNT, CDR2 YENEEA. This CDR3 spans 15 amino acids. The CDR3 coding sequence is TGTGCCAGCAGCTTAGGACTAGCGGGAGTTCACGAGCAGTACTTC. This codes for CASSLGLAGVHEQYF. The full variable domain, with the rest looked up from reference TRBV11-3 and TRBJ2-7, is EAGVVQSPRYKIIEKKQPVAFWCNPISGHNTLYWYLQNLGQGPELLIRYENEEAVDDSQLPKDRFSAERLKGVDSTLKIQPAELGDSAVYLCASSLGLAGVHEQYFGPGTRLTVT.

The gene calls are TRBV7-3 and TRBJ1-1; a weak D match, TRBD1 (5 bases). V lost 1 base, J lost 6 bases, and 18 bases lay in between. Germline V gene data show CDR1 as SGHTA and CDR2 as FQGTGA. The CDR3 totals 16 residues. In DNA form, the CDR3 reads TGTGCCAGCAGCTTAAGGGGTGGAGCGGGGGACTCTGAAGCTTTCTTT. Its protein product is CASSLRGGAGDSEAFF.

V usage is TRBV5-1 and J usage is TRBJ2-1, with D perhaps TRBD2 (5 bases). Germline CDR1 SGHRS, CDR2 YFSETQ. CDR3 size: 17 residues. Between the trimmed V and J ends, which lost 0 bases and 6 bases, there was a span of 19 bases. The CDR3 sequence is CASSLGSWGVGVNEQFF. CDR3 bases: TGCGCCAGCAGCTTGGGGAGTTGGGGAGTTGGGGTCAATGAGCAGTTCTTC.

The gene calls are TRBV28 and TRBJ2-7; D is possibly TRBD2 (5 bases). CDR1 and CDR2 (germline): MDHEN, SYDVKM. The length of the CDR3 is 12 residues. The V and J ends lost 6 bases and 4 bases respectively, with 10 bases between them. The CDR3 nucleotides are TGTGCCAGCAGGCTGTCGGGGTACGAGCAGTACTTC. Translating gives CASRLSGYEQYF.

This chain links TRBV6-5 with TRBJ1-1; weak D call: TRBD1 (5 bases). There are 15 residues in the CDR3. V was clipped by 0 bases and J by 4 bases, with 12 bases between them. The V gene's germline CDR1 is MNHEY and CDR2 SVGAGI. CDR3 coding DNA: TGTGCCAGCAGTTACTCAGGGGTTTTGAGCACTGAAGCTTTCTTT. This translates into CASSYSGVLSTEAFF.

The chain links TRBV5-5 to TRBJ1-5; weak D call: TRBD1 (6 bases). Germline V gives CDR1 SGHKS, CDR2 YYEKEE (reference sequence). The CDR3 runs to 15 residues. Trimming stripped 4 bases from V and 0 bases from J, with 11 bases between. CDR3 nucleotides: TGTGCCAGCAGCCCGGGACACTCTAGCAATCAGCCCCAGCATTTT. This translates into CASSPGHSSNQPQHF. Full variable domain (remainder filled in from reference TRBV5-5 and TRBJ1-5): DAGVTQSPTHLIKTRGQQVTLRCSPISGHKSVSWYQQVLGQGPQFIFQYYEKEERGRGNFPDRFSARQFPNYSSELNVNALLLGDSALYLCASSPGHSSNQPQHFGDGTRLSIL.

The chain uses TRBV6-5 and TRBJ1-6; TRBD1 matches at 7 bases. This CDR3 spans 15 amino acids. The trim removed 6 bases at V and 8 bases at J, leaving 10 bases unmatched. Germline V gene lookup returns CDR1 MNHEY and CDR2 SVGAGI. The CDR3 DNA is TGTGCCAGCAGAAACAGGGGAGCGCGGGATTCACCCCTCCACTTT. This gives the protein CASRNRGARDSPLHF.

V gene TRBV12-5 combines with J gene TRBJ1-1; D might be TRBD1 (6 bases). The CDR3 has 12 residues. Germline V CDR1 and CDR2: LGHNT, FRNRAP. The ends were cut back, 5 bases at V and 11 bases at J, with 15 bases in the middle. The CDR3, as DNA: TGTGCTAGTGGTCGAGAGACAGGAGAGGCTTTCTTT. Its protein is CASGRETGEAFF. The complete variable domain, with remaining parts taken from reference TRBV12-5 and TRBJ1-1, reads DARVTQTPRHKVTEMGQEVTMRCQPILGHNTVFWYRQTMMQGLELLAYFRNRAPLDDSGMPKDRFSAEMPDATLATLKIQPSEPRDSAVYFCASGRETGEAFFGQGTRLTVV.

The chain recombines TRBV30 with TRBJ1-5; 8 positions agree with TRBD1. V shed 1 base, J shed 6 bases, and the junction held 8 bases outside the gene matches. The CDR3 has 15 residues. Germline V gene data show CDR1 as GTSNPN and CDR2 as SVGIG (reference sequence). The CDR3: CAWSGGWTGIQPQHF. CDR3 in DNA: TGTGCCTGGAGTGGTGGGTGGACAGGGATTCAGCCCCAGCATTTT.

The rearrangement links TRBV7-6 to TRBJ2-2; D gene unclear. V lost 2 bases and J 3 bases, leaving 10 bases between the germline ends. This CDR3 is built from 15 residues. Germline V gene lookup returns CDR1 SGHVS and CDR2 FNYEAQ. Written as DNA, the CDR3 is TGTGCCAGCAGCTTACGGCTAGACCACACCGGGGAGCTGTTTTTT. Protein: CASSLRLDHTGELFF. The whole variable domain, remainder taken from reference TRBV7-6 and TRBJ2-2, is GAGVSQSPRYKVTKRGQDVALRCDPISGHVSLYWYRQALGQGPEFLTYFNYEAQQDKSGLPNDRFSAERPEGSISTLTIQRTEQRDSAMYRCASSLRLDHTGELFFGEGSRLTVL.

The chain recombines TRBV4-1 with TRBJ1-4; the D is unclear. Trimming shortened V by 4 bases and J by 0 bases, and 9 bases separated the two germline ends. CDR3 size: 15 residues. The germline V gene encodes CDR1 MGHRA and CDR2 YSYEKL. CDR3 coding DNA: TGCGCCAGCAGCCTGGGCCGCGCAACTAATGAAAAACTGTTTTTT. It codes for CASSLGRATNEKLFF.

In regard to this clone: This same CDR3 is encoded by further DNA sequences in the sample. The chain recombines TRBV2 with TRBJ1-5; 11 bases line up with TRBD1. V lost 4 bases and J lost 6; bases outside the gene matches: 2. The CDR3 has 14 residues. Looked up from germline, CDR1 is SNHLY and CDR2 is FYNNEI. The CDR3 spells CASSGTGGGQPQHF. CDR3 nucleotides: TGTGCCAGCAGTGGGACAGGGGGCGGTCAGCCCCAGCATTTT.

The CDR3 DNA is TGTGCCAGCAGTTCCAGGAATCAGCCCCAGCATTTT. Its protein is CASSSRNQPQHF. The genes are TRBV27 and TRBJ1-5; D remains ambiguous. The CDR3 is 12 residues long. Per germline, CDR1 MNHEY and CDR2 SMNVEV (reference sequence). Deletions cut 4 bases from V and 4 bases from J, with 5 bases between.

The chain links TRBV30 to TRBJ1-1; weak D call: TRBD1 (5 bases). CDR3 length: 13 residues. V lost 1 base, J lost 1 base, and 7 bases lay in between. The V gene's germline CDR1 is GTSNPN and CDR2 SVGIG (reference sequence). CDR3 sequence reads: CAWSGQPNTEAFF. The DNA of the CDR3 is TGTGCCTGGAGTGGACAGCCGAACACTGAAGCTTTCTTT.

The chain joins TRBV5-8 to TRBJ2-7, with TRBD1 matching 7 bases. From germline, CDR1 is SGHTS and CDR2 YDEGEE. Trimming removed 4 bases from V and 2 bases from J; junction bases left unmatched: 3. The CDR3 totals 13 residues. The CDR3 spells CASSADRTYEQYF. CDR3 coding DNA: TGTGCCAGCAGCGCGGACAGGACCTACGAGCAGTACTTC.

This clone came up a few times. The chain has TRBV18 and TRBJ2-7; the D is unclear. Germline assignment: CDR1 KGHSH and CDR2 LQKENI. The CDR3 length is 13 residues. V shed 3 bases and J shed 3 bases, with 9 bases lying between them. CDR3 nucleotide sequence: TGTGCCAGCTCACCCCTAGACGGCTACGAGCAGTACTTC. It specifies CASSPLDGYEQYF.

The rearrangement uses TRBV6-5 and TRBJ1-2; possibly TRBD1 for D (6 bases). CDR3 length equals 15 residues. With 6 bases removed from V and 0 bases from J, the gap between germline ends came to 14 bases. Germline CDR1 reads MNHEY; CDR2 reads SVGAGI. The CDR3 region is CASSGQGLANYGYTF. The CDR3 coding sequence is TGTGCCAGCAGCGGGCAGGGGCTAGCTAACTATGGCTACACCTTC.